Below are 32 T cell receptor beta chains sequenced from a single sample in a study of blood T cell repertoires in COVID-19. Profiled with immunoSEQ multiplex PCR; TCRdb holds only in-frame clones, not every one. The sample carries 200,000 to 250,000 clones, around 86% recorded once. What was sequenced was peripheral blood. The receptor set was obtained from a woman aged 80 or over with COVID-19, enrolled during active disease.

The chain couples TRBV11-2 to TRBJ2-2, with D possibly matching TRBD2 (5 bases). CDR1 is SGHAT, CDR2 FQNNGV, per germline. The CDR3 length is 17 residues. Between the trimmed V and J ends, which lost 1 base and 4 bases, there was a span of 16 bases. CDR3 DNA: TGTGCCAGCAGCTTAGCCCATTTTGCGGGCCTCACCGGGGAGCTGTTTTTT. Encoded protein: CASSLAHFAGLTGELFF.

This clone was recorded only once. The chain combines TRBV7-2 with TRBJ1-5, with unresolved D. The CDR3 totals 16 residues. Trimming shortened V by 6 bases and J by 7 bases, and 22 bases separated the two germline ends. Germline values: CDR1 SGHTA, CDR2 FQGNSA. CDR3 nucleotides: TGTGCCAGCAGATTGAACATCTACCGGAGGACCCAGCCCCAGCATTTT. This encodes CASRLNIYRRTQPQHF.

This clone was recorded once. The genes are TRBV28 and TRBJ1-1; no definite D call. Germline V lookup: CDR1 MDHEN, CDR2 SYDVKM. Between the trimmed V and J ends, which lost 7 bases and 0 bases, there was a span of 3 bases. CDR3 size: 11 residues. Here the CDR3 DNA reads TGTGCCAGCATAATGAACACTGAAGCTTTCTTT. Residues: CASIMNTEAFF.

J is TRBJ1-1 and V is TRBV11-2; D perhaps matches TRBD1 (6 bases). Germline lookup yields CDR1 SGHAT and CDR2 FQNNGV. The CDR3 totals 15 residues. The V end was cut by 4 bases, the J end by 2 bases, with 14 bases between. CDR3 bases: TGTGCCAGCAGCTCGAACAGGGTTCGCAACACTGAAGCTTTCTTT. Translated, it gives CASSSNRVRNTEAFF.

This clone occurred once. The chain carries TRBV18 and TRBJ2-5; 7 bases match TRBD2. Germline trimming cut 3 bases from V and 4 bases from J; bases unmatched to any gene: 11. Germline V lookup: CDR1 KGHSH, CDR2 LQKENI. CDR3 length: 16 residues. The CDR3 here is CASSPFLAELLETQYF. The CDR3 coding sequence is TGTGCCAGCTCACCTTTCCTAGCGGAATTGTTAGAGACCCAGTACTTC.

The chain recombines TRBV6-2 or TRBV6-3 with TRBJ2-1, with a possible D match to TRBD2 (6 bases). The V end was cut by 3 bases, the J end by 5 bases, with 14 bases between. The CDR3 covers 15 residues. CDR1 and CDR2 from the germline V gene are MNHEY and SVGEGT. Here the CDR3 DNA reads TGTGCCAGCAGTTATAGGTGGAGGGGAAACAATGAGCAGTTCTTC. It translates to CASSYRWRGNNEQFF.

The V call is TRBV24-1, the J call TRBJ2-1, with TRBD2 identical over 14 bases. V lost 5 bases to trimming and J lost 15 bases; unmatched junction nucleotides: 11. The CDR3 totals 15 residues. Germline V gives CDR1 KGHDR, CDR2 SFDVKD. In DNA, the CDR3 is TGTGCCACCAGTGTCCTGGGACTAGCGGGGGCCGCCTGGTTCTTC. This translates into CATSVLGLAGAAWFF.

The chain couples TRBV5-4 to TRBJ2-5, with 7 bases fitting TRBD2. Germline CDR1 is SGHNT and CDR2 is YYREEE (reference sequence). V dropped 4 bases and J dropped 7; count of bases not matched to a gene: 13. The CDR3 contains 15 residues. The CDR3 sequence: CASSPVGGFLGTQYF. CDR3 nucleotide sequence: TGTGCCAGCAGCCCCGTGGGGGGGTTCCTAGGGACCCAGTACTTC.

V is TRBV6-6 and J is TRBJ1-2; TRBD1 agrees at 7 bases. V shed 5 bases and J 5 bases; nucleotides not matched to a gene: 8. The CDR3 totals 14 residues. CDR1 and CDR2 from the germline V gene are MNHNY and SVGAGI (reference sequence). The CDR3 is CASSSPGQTYGYTF. The CDR3, as DNA: TGTGCCAGCAGTAGTCCGGGACAGACTTATGGCTACACCTTC.

This clone was found a few times. This rearrangement joins TRBV5-1 to TRBJ2-5; 10 bases are shared with TRBD1. The CDR3 is made up of 15 amino acids. Germline V gene data show CDR1 as SGHRS and CDR2 as YFSETQ. With 4 bases clipped from V and 2 bases from J, the junction kept 5 bases outside the gene matches. CDR3 DNA sequence: TGCGCCAGCAGCACGGGACAGGGGTTTCAAGAGACCCAGTACTTC. Translating gives CASSTGQGFQETQYF.

This clone was picked up a small number of times. The chain couples TRBV7-6 to TRBJ1-3, with D hard to call. Per germline, CDR1 SGHVS and CDR2 FNYEAQ. The CDR3 runs 19 residues. V lost 0 bases, J lost 3 bases, and 21 bases lay in between. The chain's CDR3 is CASSLAVRTSRAVGNTIYF. CDR3 nucleotides: TGTGCCAGCAGCTTAGCCGTCCGGACTAGTAGGGCAGTTGGAAACACCATATATTTT.

The rearrangement joins TRBV18 to TRBJ1-5; the D gene is possibly TRBD1 (5 bases). CDR3 length: 15 amino acids. In germline, CDR1 is KGHSH, CDR2 LQKENI. The V and J ends lost 1 base and 0 bases respectively, with 7 bases between them. CDR3 nucleotides: TGTGCCAGCTCACCACTACAGGTTAGCAATCAGCCCCAGCATTTT. Its translation: CASSPLQVSNQPQHF.

The V call is TRBV5-6, the J call TRBJ1-5; no reliable D call. V lost 4 bases, J lost 1 base, and 15 bases lay in between. Germline V gene lookup returns CDR1 SGHDT and CDR2 YYEEEE. This CDR3 comprises 16 residues. The CDR3 nucleotides read TGTGCCAGCAGCGCCTGGGGAGGCAGGAGCAATCAGCCCCAGCATTTT. Its protein product is CASSAWGGRSNQPQHF. The full variable domain, with the rest looked up from reference TRBV5-6 and TRBJ1-5, is DAGVTQSPTHLIKTRGQQVTLRCSPKSGHDTVSWYQQALGQGPQFIFQYYEEEERQRGNFPDRFSGHQFPNYSSELNVNALLLGDSALYLCASSAWGGRSNQPQHFGDGTRLSIL.

V gene TRBV7-2 combines with J gene TRBJ2-1; TRBD2 matches at 9 bases. Germline assignment: CDR1 SGHTA and CDR2 FQGNSA. The CDR3 has 18 residues. V trimming: 4 bases; J trimming: 3 bases; junction bases outside the gene matches: 13. CDR3 amino acids: CASSSQRARLADYNEQFF. CDR3 DNA sequence: TGTGCCAGCAGCTCCCAAAGGGCCCGACTAGCGGACTACAATGAGCAGTTCTTC.

The rearrangement joins TRBV5-1 to TRBJ2-5; 8 bases are shared with TRBD2. Trimming removed 4 bases from V and 5 bases from J; junction bases left unmatched: 10. CDR3 length equals 15 residues. CDR1 is SGHRS and CDR2 is YFSETQ in the germline V gene. The DNA of the CDR3 is TGCGCCAGCAGCCTCTCGGCGGGGGGTGGTGAGACCCAGTACTTC. It yields the protein CASSLSAGGGETQYF.

V gene TRBV5-1 combines with J gene TRBJ2-7, with 10 bases lining up with TRBD1. V shed 8 bases and J 3 bases; nucleotides not matched to a gene: 5. CDR1 SGHRS and CDR2 YFSETQ come from the germline V gene. This CDR3 contains 13 residues. For the CDR3, the DNA is TGCGCCAGTTCGGGACAGGGGCTCTACGAGCAGTACTTC. This encodes CASSGQGLYEQYF.

The chain recombines TRBV7-2 with TRBJ2-1; 10 nucleotides align to TRBD2. The germline V gene has CDR1 SGHTA and CDR2 FQGNSA. The CDR3 totals 16 residues. Trimming cost V 1 base and J 4 bases; bases outside gene matches: 4. CDR3 region: CASSLEQTSGYNEQFF. CDR3 in DNA: TGTGCCAGCAGCTTAGAACAGACTAGCGGGTACAATGAGCAGTTCTTC.

CDR3 coding DNA: TGTGCCAGCGCTCCCGGGACAGGGGTTGGTTCACCCCTCCACTTT. It specifies CASAPGTGVGSPLHF. This chain joins TRBV28 and TRBJ1-6, with 10 bases lining up with TRBD1. Per the germline V gene, CDR1 is MDHEN and CDR2 is SYDVKM. V was clipped by 8 bases and J by 9 bases; unmatched bases: 10. The CDR3 covers 15 residues.

The chain uses TRBV29-1 and TRBJ2-5; tentatively, D is TRBD1 (6 bases). The germline V gene encodes CDR1 SQVTM and CDR2 ANQGSEA. V shed 6 bases and J shed 3 bases, with 20 bases lying between them. This CDR3 region has 15 residues. CDR3 residues: CSVVRDTGVEETQYF. The CDR3 nucleotides read TGCAGCGTAGTCCGGGACACGGGTGTGGAAGAGACCCAGTACTTC.

The J gene is TRBJ1-2, the V gene TRBV27, with a weak D call TRBD1 (5 bases). The germline V and J ends were trimmed by 5 bases and 5 bases, with 15 bases remaining between them. CDR1 MNHEY and CDR2 SMNVEV come from the germline V gene (reference sequence). CDR3 length: 14 residues. The CDR3 spells CASSPGGGFYGYTF. CDR3 in DNA: TGTGCCAGCAGTCCCGGGGGGGGATTTTATGGCTACACCTTC.

The V and J genes are TRBV18 and TRBJ1-5; D perhaps matches TRBD1 (5 bases). The V gene's germline CDR1 is KGHSH and CDR2 LQKENI. V lost 5 bases and J lost 5, with 13 bases in between. The CDR3 is made up of 14 amino acids. DNA for the CDR3: TGTGCCAGCTCAGACCGAGGAGGGGATCAGCCCCAGCATTTT. This translates into CASSDRGGDQPQHF.

The CDR3 sequence is CASTNPGSRYEQYF. The CDR3 DNA sequence: TGTGCCAGCACCAATCCAGGGTCGCGATACGAGCAGTACTTC. The genes are TRBV6-6 and TRBJ2-7; tentative D call: TRBD1 (5 bases). Germline CDR1 and CDR2: MNHNY and SVGAGI (reference sequence). The CDR3 length is 14 residues. V was pared by 7 bases and J by 4 bases, with 17 bases between.

The chain combines TRBV27 with TRBJ2-7, with D perhaps matching TRBD1 (6 bases). The ends were cut back, 7 bases at V and 7 bases at J, with 17 bases in the middle. The CDR3 is made up of 13 amino acids. The germline V gene encodes CDR1 MNHEY and CDR2 SMNVEV (reference sequence). The CDR3 spells CASKVLGQGEQYF. The CDR3 DNA is TGTGCCAGCAAAGTGTTAGGGCAGGGGGAGCAGTACTTC.

The chain carries TRBV5-6 and TRBJ2-3; D perhaps matches TRBD1 (5 bases). V was clipped by 5 bases and J by 5 bases, with 9 bases between them. Germline lookup yields CDR1 SGHDT and CDR2 YYEEEE. The CDR3 runs to 12 residues. CDR3 in amino acids: CASRSRVDTQYF. The CDR3 DNA reads TGTGCCAGCAGAAGCAGGGTAGATACGCAGTATTTT.

The V gene is TRBV7-2, the J gene TRBJ2-4; perhaps TRBD1 as D (6 bases). V was pared by 8 bases and J by 8 bases, with 19 bases between. The V gene's germline CDR1 is SGHTA and CDR2 FQGNSA. The CDR3 is made up of 14 amino acids. The DNA for the CDR3 is TGTGCCAGCTTATTAAACAGGGCGAGCGACATTCAGTACTTC. As protein: CASLLNRASDIQYF. The whole variable domain, filled in from reference TRBV7-2 and TRBJ2-4, reads GAGVSQSPSNKVTEKGKDVELRCDPISGHTALYWYRQSLGQGLEFLIYFQGNSAPDKSGLPSDRFSAERTGGSVSTLTIQRTQQEDSAVYLCASLLNRASDIQYFGAGTRLSVL.

V and J are TRBV18 and TRBJ1-3, with no clear D. V was clipped by 3 bases and J by 4 bases, with 7 bases between them. CDR3 length: 13 residues. Germline V lookup: CDR1 KGHSH, CDR2 LQKENI. The CDR3 spells CASSPAGGNTIYF. The CDR3 bases are TGTGCCAGCTCACCCGCGGGGGGAAACACCATATATTTT.

V is TRBV27 and J is TRBJ1-1; possible D gene TRBD1, 5 bases. Trimming cost V 0 bases and J 2 bases, with 13 bases left between them. Germline V gene data show CDR1 as MNHEY and CDR2 as SMNVEV (reference sequence). CDR3 length: 16 amino acids. The CDR3 loop is CASSLSPGRVNTEAFF. Written as DNA, the CDR3 is TGTGCCAGCAGTTTATCCCCGGGCAGGGTTAACACTGAAGCTTTCTTT.

The CDR3 loop is CASSLEGTDNQPQHF. CDR3 in DNA: TGCGCCAGCAGCTTGGAAGGGACAGACAATCAGCCCCAGCATTTT. The chain employs TRBV5-1 and TRBJ1-5; TRBD1 matches at 7 bases. The germline CDR1 and CDR2 sequences are SGHRS and YFSETQ. The CDR3 runs to 15 residues. V was pared by 0 bases and J by 3 bases, with 3 bases of the junction left unmatched.

V and J are TRBV19 and TRBJ1-4; a possible D gene is TRBD1 (5 bases). The CDR3 contains 13 residues. The V gene lost 5 bases and the J gene lost 7 bases, with 11 bases spanning the gap. Germline V gene data show CDR1 as LNHDA and CDR2 as SQIVND (reference sequence). The chain's CDR3 is CASSSRQREKLFF. The CDR3 DNA reads as TGTGCCAGTAGTTCCCGACAGCGTGAAAAACTGTTTTTT. Full variable domain (outside the CDR3, taken from reference TRBV19 and TRBJ1-4): DGGITQSPKYLFRKEGQNVTLSCEQNLNHDAMYWYRQDPGQGLRLIYYSQIVNDFQKGDIAEGYSVSREKKESFPLTVTSAQKNPTAFYLCASSSRQREKLFFGSGTQLSVL.

V usage is TRBV6-5 and J usage is TRBJ1-1; TRBD1 agrees at 8 bases. Germline CDR1 and CDR2: MNHEY and SVGAGI. Trimming removed 6 bases from V and 0 bases from J; junction bases left unmatched: 6. The CDR3 consists of 15 residues. The CDR3 region has the DNA TGTGCCAGCAGCGCTAGGACAGGGTTGAACACTGAAGCTTTCTTT. Translated: CASSARTGLNTEAFF.

This clone was seen repeatedly, ten times or more. V is TRBV6-6 and J is TRBJ2-7, with 8 nucleotides matching TRBD1. The CDR3 sequence is 13 residues long. Germline V lookup: CDR1 MNHNY, CDR2 SVGAGI (reference sequence). After removal of 6 bases from V and 1 base from J, the junction contained 2 bases not matched to a gene. The CDR3 is CASRGTGSYEQYF. The DNA for the CDR3 is TGTGCCAGCAGGGGGACAGGATCCTACGAGCAGTACTTC.

V and J are TRBV30 and TRBJ1-1; tentatively, D is TRBD1 (5 bases). CDR1 and CDR2 (germline): GTSNPN, SVGIG (reference sequence). The CDR3 contains 15 residues. V lost 0 bases and J lost 4, with 15 bases in between. The CDR3, as DNA: TGTGCCTGGAGTGTACTAAACCAGGGCTCCACTGAAGCTTTCTTT. This translates into CAWSVLNQGSTEAFF.